This T cell receptor (beta chain) was sequenced for a study of T cells after yellow fever vaccination. This clonotype was seen more than once but under ten times. What it recognizes is unknown. They built TCR cDNA with 5'RACE template switching, a step that put in a universal primer site and UMIs. TCRdb independently ran MiXCR on the 5' RACE reads; one entry per CDR3 protein. This sample has some 550,000 distinct CDR3 sequences, with less than 20% found just once. Study-wide results and limits: Though weaker, the secondary response peaked faster, on day 5 versus 15. Most primary-vaccination clones reappeared after the booster (more than 95% CD4, 75% to 90% CD8).

V dropped 6 bases and J dropped 2 bases, with 11 bases sitting between them. This CDR3 comprises 14 residues. Germline-derived CDR1 and CDR2 are MNHEY and SVGEGT. The receptor's source is a man aged 25 to 45 who received the YFV17D yellow fever vaccine. This chain uses TRBV6-2 or TRBV6-3 with TRBJ1-5, with a weak D call TRBD1 (5 bases). The material sequenced was PBMCs, taken 15 days after the yellow fever booster vaccination. CDR3 region: CASRQDWGNQPQHF. As DNA, the CDR3 is TGTGCCAGCAGACAGGACTGGGGCAATCAGCCCCAGCATTTT.